This T cell receptor (beta chain) came from a study of blood T cell repertoires in COVID-19. Study at large: Collection of acute and convalescent COVID-19 samples took place in the United States, Italy and Spain.

Under the authors' procedure: Reference gene primers were amplified, and this amplification served to estimate nucleated cell counts. Profiled with immunoSEQ multiplex PCR; TCRdb holds only in-frame clones, not every one. The V and J calls and clone size are taken from that table; D and trimming were inferred from the DNA. The profile covers 390,000 or so clones, with approximately 87% appearing a single time and about 9.4% taken by the ten largest. This CDR3 is built from 14 residues. V was trimmed by 3 bases and J by 8 bases, leaving 13 bases between them. Germline V gene data show CDR1 as KGHDR and CDR2 as SFDVKD.

The sequenced sample was peripheral blood. The genes are TRBV24-1 and TRBJ2-4, with D possibly being TRBD1 (7 bases). The TCR sequence derives from a woman between 25 and 40 years old with COVID-19, enrolled during active disease. The CDR3 loop reads CATSDVGGGDIQYF. The CDR3 DNA sequence: TGTGCCACCAGTGATGTAGGGGGCGGGGACATTCAGTACTTC.